This passage covers 6 T cell receptor beta chains from one sample sequenced in a study of blood T cell repertoires in COVID-19. TCRdb's table, derived via immunoSEQ multiplex PCR, lists solely in-frame clones and lacks some. The table lists roughly 360,000 clones, around nine tenths of them singletons. Sequenced material: PBMCs or T cells enriched from blood (not recorded which). These receptor sequences come from a woman in her 30s with acute COVID-19.

The chain recombines TRBV7-3 with TRBJ2-1; 16 bases fit TRBD2. CDR3 length equals 16 residues. Germline trimming cut 5 bases from V and 9 bases from J; bases unmatched to any gene: 7. In germline, CDR1 is SGHTA, CDR2 FQGTGA. CDR3 sequence (DNA): TGTGCCAGCAGCCCGGGACTAGCGGGGGGGCAGGGTGAGCAGTTCTTC. Its protein is CASSPGLAGGQGEQFF.

J is TRBJ1-5 and V is TRBV5-1; 8 positions match TRBD1. Germline V gene data show CDR1 as SGHRS and CDR2 as YFSETQ. The CDR3 runs 14 residues. The V gene end was trimmed by 4 bases and the J gene end by 8 bases; junction bases not matched to a gene: 8. CDR3 coding DNA: TGCGCCAGCAGCCCGCAGGGGGCAGGTGAGCCCCAGCATTTT. This translates into CASSPQGAGEPQHF.

V and J are TRBV30 and TRBJ1-2, with TRBD1 matching 7 bases. The CDR3 runs 13 residues. Germline CDR1 is GTSNPN and CDR2 is SVGIG (reference sequence). Trimming cost V 3 bases and J 6 bases; bases outside gene matches: 7. The CDR3 region has the DNA TGTGCCTGGAGCCTTGACAGGGCGGATGGCTACACCTTC. It translates to CAWSLDRADGYTF.

The rearrangement links TRBV4-1 to TRBJ1-4; possibly TRBD1 for D (5 bases). CDR1 is MGHRA and CDR2 is YSYEKL in the germline V gene. The CDR3 runs 15 residues. V was clipped by 4 bases and J by 3 bases, with 12 bases between them. The CDR3 loop reads CASSLRGGPNEKLFF. As DNA, the CDR3 is TGCGCCAGCAGCCTGCGGGGCGGGCCTAATGAAAAACTGTTTTTT.

CDR3 loop: CASRTDAVNTGELFF. CDR3 coding DNA: TGCGCCAGCAGGACAGATGCGGTAAACACCGGGGAGCTGTTTTTT. The chain carries TRBV5-1 and TRBJ2-2; possible D gene TRBD1, 5 bases. The germline gives CDR1 SGHRS, CDR2 YFSETQ. The CDR3 covers 15 residues. Between the trimmed V and J ends, which lost 5 bases and 2 bases, there was a span of 13 bases.

The rearrangement joins TRBV2 to TRBJ2-2; 9 bases align to TRBD2. CDR1 SNHLY and CDR2 FYNNEI come from the germline V gene. Trimming cost V 7 bases and J 3 bases; bases outside gene matches: 3. This CDR3 contains 14 residues. The CDR3 coding sequence is TGTGCCAGCAAGCGGGGGGTAGACACCGGGGAGCTGTTTTTT. It encodes CASKRGVDTGELFF.